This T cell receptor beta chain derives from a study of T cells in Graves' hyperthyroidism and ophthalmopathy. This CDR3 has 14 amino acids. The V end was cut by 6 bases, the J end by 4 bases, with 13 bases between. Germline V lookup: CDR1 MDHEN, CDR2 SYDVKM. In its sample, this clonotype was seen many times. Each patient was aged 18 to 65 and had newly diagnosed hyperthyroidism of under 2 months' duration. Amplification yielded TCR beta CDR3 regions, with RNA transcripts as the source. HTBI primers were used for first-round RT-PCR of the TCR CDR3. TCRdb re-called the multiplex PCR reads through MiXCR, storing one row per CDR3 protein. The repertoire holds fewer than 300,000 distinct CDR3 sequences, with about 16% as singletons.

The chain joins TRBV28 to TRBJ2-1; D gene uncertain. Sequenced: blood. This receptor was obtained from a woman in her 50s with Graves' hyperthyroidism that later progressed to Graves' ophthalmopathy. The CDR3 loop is CASSPGLEYNEQFF. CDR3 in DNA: TGTGCCAGCAGCCCGGGCCTAGAGTACAATGAGCAGTTCTTC.